Listed here is a single T cell receptor beta chain. Its antigen is undetermined. From germline, CDR1 is MDHEN and CDR2 SYDVKM. The V and J ends lost 4 bases and 6 bases, in that order; junction bases with no gene match: 4. This CDR3 contains 14 residues. The data were taken from a study of PD-L1 blockade in urothelial cancer. Broader study findings: Lower pretreatment blood TCR clonality, under the median, predicted better survival, researchers reported.

Assay: immunoSEQ multiplex PCR; the TCRdb copy retains only in-frame clones and omits some. This repertoire shows roughly 130,000 clones, around 85% found once; its top ten account for around 3.2%. Time point here: pretreatment peripheral blood. The chain couples TRBV28 to TRBJ1-5; 9 bases fit TRBD1. This TCR derives from a man aged 45-60 years with urothelial cancer. The sequences come from PBMCs, collected around atezolizumab (anti-PD-L1) treatment. The CDR3 loop is CASSYTGGGQPQHF. The CDR3, as DNA: TGTGCCAGCAGTTATACAGGGGGCGGTCAGCCCCAGCATTTT.